The sequence of this T cell receptor (beta chain) was determined in a study of spatial heterogeneity in lung cancer. This clonotype is labeled as medium-sized (0.01 to 0.1%). What it binds is unknown. Using its own MiXCR run on the 5' RACE reads, TCRdb lists one record per CDR3 protein. The table has about 6,000 distinct CDR3 sequences, 14% seen once; the top ten hold about 11%. Time point: sample taken at primary tumor resection. J lost 3 bases, V lost 4 bases, and 10 bases had no gene match. CDR1 is SGHRS, CDR2 YFSETQ, per germline. CDR3 length: 17 residues. Study-wide results and caveats: Of tumor T cells, an estimated coverage of 5.5% to 9% was reached for alpha chains and about 14% for beta chains. Tumors with more nonsynonymous mutations had more expanded intratumoral alpha and beta TCRs.

The sample was lung tumor tissue, taken at surgery. V usage is TRBV5-1 and J usage is TRBJ2-1, with TRBD2 matching over 10 bases. This TCR derives from a male donor with early-stage non-small cell lung cancer. CDR3 amino acids: CASSATQREGRYNEQFF. CDR3 sequence (DNA): TGCGCCAGCAGCGCCACCCAGCGGGAGGGCCGCTACAATGAGCAGTTCTTC.